This passage covers 16 T cell receptor beta chains from one sample sequenced in a study of blood T cell repertoires in COVID-19. This table comes from immunoSEQ multiplex PCR, and its TCRdb copy is limited to in-frame clones, with some not included. The sample has 150,000 to 200,000 clones; 88% are singletons. Sequencing was performed on PBMCs or T cells enriched from blood (not recorded which). Receptor source: a woman between 50 and 59 years old who had recovered from COVID-19.

The chain has TRBV4-3 and TRBJ2-7; possibly TRBD2 for D (6 bases). Trimming removed 1 base from V and 3 bases from J, with 13 bases in between. The CDR3 is 15 residues long. Germline CDR1 reads LGHNA; CDR2 reads YSLEER. For the CDR3, the DNA is TGCGCCAGCAGCCAAGTGGAGGGAGGAGGCTACGAGCAGTACTTC. Its protein product is CASSQVEGGGYEQYF.

The chain couples TRBV7-9 to TRBJ2-1; 15 nucleotides align to TRBD2. CDR3 length: 15 residues. The V gene's germline CDR1 is SEHNR and CDR2 FQNEAQ (reference sequence). After removal of 5 bases from V and 9 bases from J, the junction contained 5 bases not matched to a gene. The CDR3 coding sequence is TGTGCCAGCAGCCAAGGACTAGCGGGGGGGCCTGAGCAGTTCTTC. As protein: CASSQGLAGGPEQFF.

CDR3 sequence (DNA): TGTGCCAGCAGCCAAGAGGGAACTAGCGGGGGAGATACGCAGTATTTT. Protein product: CASSQEGTSGGDTQYF. The chain uses TRBV4-2 and TRBJ2-3, with TRBD2 matching 11 bases. Germline assignment: CDR1 LGHNA and CDR2 YNFKEQ. The CDR3 has 16 residues. V gave up 0 bases and J gave up 5 bases; unmatched junction bases: 4.

V is TRBV6-5 and J is TRBJ2-2; 7 nucleotides line up with TRBD1. Germline CDR1 reads MNHEY; CDR2 reads SVGAGI. The J segment lost 0 bases and the V segment lost 2 bases, leaving 0 bases of the junction unmatched. The CDR3 sequence is 15 residues long. CDR3 nucleotides: TGTGCCAGCAGTTACGGGACAGCGAACACCGGGGAGCTGTTTTTT. This translates into CASSYGTANTGELFF.

Here the CDR3 DNA reads TGCGCCAGCAGGCCGACTAGCGCTAACTACAATGAGCAGTTCTTC. It translates to CASRPTSANYNEQFF. The chain combines TRBV4-1 with TRBJ2-1; TRBD2 aligns across 8 bases. J lost 3 bases, V lost 6 bases, and 7 bases had no gene match. Germline lookup yields CDR1 MGHRA and CDR2 YSYEKL. The CDR3 is 15 residues long.

The rearrangement joins TRBV28 to TRBJ1-2, with 7 bases matching TRBD1. The germline CDR1 and CDR2 sequences are MDHEN and SYDVKM. V shed 6 bases, J shed 7 bases, and the junction held 5 bases outside the gene matches. This CDR3 is built from 12 residues. CDR3 coding DNA: TGTGCCAGCAGCCGCGGGACAGTTGGCTACACCTTC. Translating gives CASSRGTVGYTF.

This chain uses TRBV7-2 with TRBJ2-7, with D possibly TRBD1 on 6 matching bases. Trimming removed 3 bases from V and 6 bases from J, with 18 bases in between. CDR1 and CDR2 (germline): SGHTA, FQGNSA. CDR3 size: 15 residues. As DNA, the CDR3 is TGTGCCAGCAGCTTTACCGGGACATCCCTCACCGAGCAGTACTTC. It encodes CASSFTGTSLTEQYF.

J is TRBJ2-2 and V is TRBV7-9; TRBD2 matches at 7 bases. CDR3 size: 15 residues. Unmatched junction bases numbered 8, after V lost 4 bases and J lost 6 bases. CDR1 and CDR2 from the germline V gene are SEHNR and FQNEAQ (reference sequence). The CDR3 loop is CASSSDGGRAGELFF. As DNA, the CDR3 is TGTGCCAGCAGCTCCGACGGGGGGAGGGCCGGGGAGCTGTTTTTT.

V gene TRBV11-3 combines with J gene TRBJ2-3; D remains ambiguous. V lost 3 bases and J 2 bases, leaving 9 bases between the germline ends. CDR1 is SGHNT, CDR2 YENEEA, per germline. CDR3 length equals 14 residues. The chain's CDR3 is CASSLSLDTDTQYF. In nucleotides, the CDR3 is TGTGCCAGCAGCTTGTCCCTAGACACAGATACGCAGTATTTT.

This chain joins TRBV6-1 and TRBJ1-5; D is unresolved. V shed 2 bases and J shed 4 bases, with 18 bases lying between them. Germline CDR1 and CDR2: MNHNS and SASEGT. The CDR3 is 17 amino acids. CDR3 coding DNA: TGTGCCAGCAGTGAAAATACAGCTAATCCCTTTAATCAGCCCCAGCATTTT. It translates to CASSENTANPFNQPQHF.

This chain connects TRBV19 to TRBJ1-5, with TRBD1 as a possible D gene (6 bases). Trimming removed 5 bases from V and 2 bases from J, with 16 bases in between. The germline gives CDR1 LNHDA, CDR2 SQIVND (reference sequence). The CDR3 consists of 16 residues. CDR3 sequence reads: CASSSEQGLRNQPQHF. The CDR3 DNA follows: TGTGCCAGTAGTTCAGAACAGGGTTTGCGCAATCAGCCCCAGCATTTT.

The rearrangement joins TRBV6-6 to TRBJ2-3, with unresolved D. The CDR3 totals 12 residues. Deletions cut 7 bases from V and 7 bases from J, with 12 bases between. Germline values: CDR1 MNHNY, CDR2 SVGAGI (reference sequence). CDR3 residues: CASTQAANTQYF. DNA of the CDR3: TGTGCCAGCACCCAGGCCGCGAATACGCAGTATTTT.

V is TRBV4-2 and J is TRBJ2-5; 9 nucleotides align to TRBD2. Germline V gives CDR1 LGHNA, CDR2 YNFKEQ. The CDR3 sequence is 20 residues long. The ends lost 0 bases at V and 2 bases at J; junction bases unmatched: 16. Here the CDR3 DNA reads TGTGCCAGCAGCCAAGACGTGTACAGGGCTAGCGGGGCCTATCAAGAGACCCAGTACTTC. It specifies CASSQDVYRASGAYQETQYF.

V usage is TRBV7-2 and J usage is TRBJ2-1; TRBD1 matches at 8 bases. This CDR3 spans 15 amino acids. Germline V gives CDR1 SGHTA, CDR2 FQGNSA. With V trimmed by 3 bases and J by 8 bases, 9 bases remained unmatched. This CDR3 is CASSFVQGAEDEQFF. Here the CDR3 DNA reads TGTGCCAGCAGCTTCGTGCAGGGGGCGGAGGATGAGCAGTTCTTC.

The chain uses TRBV7-3 and TRBJ2-5; D may be TRBD2 (5 bases). The CDR3 is 14 residues long. In germline, CDR1 is SGHTA, CDR2 FQGTGA. V was cut by 1 base and J by 4 bases, with 10 bases left in between. The CDR3 DNA reads as TGTGCCAGCAGCTTAAAGGGCCGGGGAGAGACCCAGTACTTC. It codes for CASSLKGRGETQYF.

The rearrangement uses TRBV18 and TRBJ1-2, with D perhaps matching TRBD1 (5 bases). The germline V gene encodes CDR1 KGHSH and CDR2 LQKENI. Trimming took off 3 bases at V and 4 bases at J, with 18 bases between the two ends. The length of the CDR3 is 16 residues. This CDR3 reads CASSPRTGPAIYGYTF. The CDR3 bases are TGTGCCAGCTCACCGCGAACAGGACCGGCGATCTATGGCTACACCTTC.